What follows is one T cell receptor beta chain and its context. The CDR3 is made up of 13 amino acids. V lost 5 bases, J lost 2 bases, and 11 bases lay in between. CDR1 and CDR2 (germline): SGHDT, YYEEEE. The entry originates in a study of blood T cell repertoires in COVID-19. Authors' processing steps: It was from reference gene primer amplification that nucleated cell counts were estimated. Profiling relied on immunoSEQ multiplex PCR, and the TCRdb table lists in-frame clones only, not all of them. V, J and clone size reflect that table, while D and trimming were determined from the DNA. The sample comprises over 200,000 clones, about 90% of which are singletons, and over 2% rests with the top ten.

The sequence came from a woman in her forties or fifties with acute or convalescent COVID-19. This sequence joins TRBV5-6 and TRBJ2-7; D perhaps matches TRBD1 (5 bases). The sample was peripheral blood. Here the CDR3 DNA reads TGTGCCAGCAGTTCGGTCAGGGCCTACGAGCAGTACTTC. As protein: CASSSVRAYEQYF.